This T cell receptor beta chain was sequenced for a study of spatial heterogeneity in lung cancer. A few counts support this clonotype. Time point defined: sample taken at primary tumor resection. TCRdb analysed the 5' RACE reads with MiXCR anew, one entry per CDR3 protein. Here the sample spans tens of thousands of distinct CDR3 sequences, around 15% being singletons. Germline values: CDR1 SGDLS, CDR2 YYNGEE. The CDR3 runs 14 residues. V was pared by 4 bases and J by 2 bases, with 10 bases between. The V call is TRBV9, the J call TRBJ2-1; D is ambiguous. Here the sequenced sample was PBMCs, taken at surgery. The clonotype comes from a male donor with early-stage non-small cell lung cancer. CDR3: CASSLRPTYNEQFF. CDR3 nucleotide sequence: TGTGCCAGCAGCTTACGACCAACCTACAATGAGCAGTTCTTC.